This is a list of T cell receptor beta chains from one sample in a study of T cell responses to AZD1222 COVID-19 vaccine. TCRdb's table, derived via immunoSEQ multiplex PCR, lists solely in-frame clones and lacks some. The repertoire holds 200,000 or so clones, with approximately 90% as singletons. The sequences come from peripheral blood, collected on day 0 of AZD1222 vaccination. Receptor source: an adult in good health. Each CDR3 is given with its conserved first and last residue. The order of the fields is clone size, V gene, CDR3 protein. The size entry is marked missing in some rows and otherwise reads once, few, many or a size class.

clone size: NA; V gene: TRBV19; CDR3 protein: CASKHASENYEQYF
clone size: once; V gene: TRBV10-3; CDR3 protein: CAISEGLSSYNEQFF
clone size: NA; V gene: TRBV7-2; CDR3 protein: CASSQTGGVAKNIQYF
clone size: few; V gene: TRBV5-1; CDR3 protein: CASREPGRRIEEQYF
clone size: NA; V gene: TRBV25-1; CDR3 protein: CASSRSSGIYEQYF
clone size: NA; V gene: TRBV7-6; CDR3 protein: CASRIKPGLNTGELFF
clone size: NA; V gene: TRBV28; CDR3 protein: CASTTQGGLGTEAFF
clone size: NA; V gene: TRBV12-1; CDR3 protein: CASSFGLAGEGEQFF
clone size: once; V gene: TRBV27; CDR3 protein: CASSSGTGTAPLGVYEQYF
clone size: NA; V gene: TRBV28; CDR3 protein: CASSVDRDETQYF
clone size: few; V gene: TRBV27; CDR3 protein: CASSLVSSGYNEKLFF
clone size: NA; V gene: TRBV10-3; CDR3 protein: CAISGDRDNEKLFF
clone size: NA; V gene: TRBV7-9; CDR3 protein: CASSIGGKSEAFF
clone size: NA; V gene: TRBV5-4; CDR3 protein: CASSPEWADTQYF
clone size: once; V gene: TRBV19; CDR3 protein: CASSRRVAGRGTDTQYF
clone size: once; V gene: TRBV28; CDR3 protein: CASSLGQGSYGYTF
clone size: once; V gene: TRBV10-3; CDR3 protein: CAIRLGQGVYGYTF
clone size: few; V gene: TRBV11-2; CDR3 protein: CASSLDQGNYGYTF
clone size: NA; V gene: TRBV7-9; CDR3 protein: CASSPQPGRSGYTF
clone size: NA; V gene: TRBV7-3; CDR3 protein: CASSLRLATTDTQYF
clone size: NA; V gene: TRBV19; CDR3 protein: CASSIQGLSGANVLTF
clone size: NA; V gene: TRBV5-6; CDR3 protein: CASSIRDRVHEQYF
clone size: NA; V gene: TRBV5-1; CDR3 protein: CASSLMRGGEQFF
clone size: NA; V gene: TRBV6-5; CDR3 protein: CASSYSVRSNQPQHF
clone size: NA; V gene: TRBV7-3; CDR3 protein: CASRQDRSTDTQYF